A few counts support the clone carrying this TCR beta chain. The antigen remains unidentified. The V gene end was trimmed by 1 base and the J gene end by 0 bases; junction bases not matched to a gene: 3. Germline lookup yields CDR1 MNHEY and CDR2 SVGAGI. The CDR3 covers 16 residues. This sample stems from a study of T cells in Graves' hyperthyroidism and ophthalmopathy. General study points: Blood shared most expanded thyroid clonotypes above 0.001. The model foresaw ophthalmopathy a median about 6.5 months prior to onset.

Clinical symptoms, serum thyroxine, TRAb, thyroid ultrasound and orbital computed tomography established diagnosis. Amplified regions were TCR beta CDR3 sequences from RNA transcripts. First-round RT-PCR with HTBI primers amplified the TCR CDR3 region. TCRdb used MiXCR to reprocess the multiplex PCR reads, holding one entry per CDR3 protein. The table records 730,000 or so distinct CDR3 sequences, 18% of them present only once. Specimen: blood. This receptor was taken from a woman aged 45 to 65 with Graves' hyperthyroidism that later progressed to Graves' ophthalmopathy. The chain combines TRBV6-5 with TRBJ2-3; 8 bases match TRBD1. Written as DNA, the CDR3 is TGTGCCAGCAGTTACTGGACAGGGACTAGCACAGATACGCAGTATTTT. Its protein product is CASSYWTGTSTDTQYF.